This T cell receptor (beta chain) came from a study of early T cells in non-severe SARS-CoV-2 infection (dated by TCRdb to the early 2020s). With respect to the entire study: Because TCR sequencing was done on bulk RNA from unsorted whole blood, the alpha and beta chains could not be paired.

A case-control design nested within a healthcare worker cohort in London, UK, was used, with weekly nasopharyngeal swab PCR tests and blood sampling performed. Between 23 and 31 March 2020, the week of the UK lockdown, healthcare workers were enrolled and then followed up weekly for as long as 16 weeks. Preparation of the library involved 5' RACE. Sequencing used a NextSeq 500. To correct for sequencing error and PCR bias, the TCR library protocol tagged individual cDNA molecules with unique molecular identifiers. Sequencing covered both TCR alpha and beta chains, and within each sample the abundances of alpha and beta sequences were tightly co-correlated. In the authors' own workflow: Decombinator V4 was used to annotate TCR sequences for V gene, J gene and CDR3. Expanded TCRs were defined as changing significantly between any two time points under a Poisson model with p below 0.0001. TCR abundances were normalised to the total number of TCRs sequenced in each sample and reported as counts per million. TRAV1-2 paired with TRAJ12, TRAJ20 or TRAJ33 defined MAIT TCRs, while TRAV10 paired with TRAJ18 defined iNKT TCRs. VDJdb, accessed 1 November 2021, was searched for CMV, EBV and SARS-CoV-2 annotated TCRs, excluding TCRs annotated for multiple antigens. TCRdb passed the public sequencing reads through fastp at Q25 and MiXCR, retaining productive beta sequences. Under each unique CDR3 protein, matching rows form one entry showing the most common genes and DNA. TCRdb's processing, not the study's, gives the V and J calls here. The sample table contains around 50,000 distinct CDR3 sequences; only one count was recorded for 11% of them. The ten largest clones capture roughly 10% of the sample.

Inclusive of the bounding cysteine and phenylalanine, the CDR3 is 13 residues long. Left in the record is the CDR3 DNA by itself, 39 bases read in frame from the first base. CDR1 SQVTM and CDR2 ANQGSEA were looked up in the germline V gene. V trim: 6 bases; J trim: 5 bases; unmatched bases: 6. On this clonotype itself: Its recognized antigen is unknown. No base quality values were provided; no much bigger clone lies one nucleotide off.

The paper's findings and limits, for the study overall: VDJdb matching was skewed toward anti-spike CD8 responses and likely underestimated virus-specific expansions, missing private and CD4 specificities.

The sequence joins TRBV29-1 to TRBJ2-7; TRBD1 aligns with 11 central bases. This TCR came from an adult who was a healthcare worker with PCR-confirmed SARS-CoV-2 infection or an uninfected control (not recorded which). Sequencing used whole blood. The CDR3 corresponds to CSVGTGGEDEQYF. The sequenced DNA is TGCAGCGTAGGGACAGGGGGAGAAGACGAGCAGTACTTC.